The 25 T cell receptor beta chains below were found in one sample sequenced in a study of CD8+ T cells in alopecia areata (dated by TCRdb to 2016 to 2019). Library preparation employed the immunoSEQ multiplex PCR assay. RNA was extracted from all samples and reverse transcribed into cDNA, which served as template for TCR sequencing. Imported from immuneACCESS, the table was reduced by TCRdb to in-frame sequences with V and J called. These copies leave out some clones; in studies compared against another copy, an unresolved V gene accounts for under half, and the cause of the remainder is not known. This sample lists some 82,000 clones; roughly 51% were detected once. Approximately 5.4% of the sample goes to the ten largest clones. Input material: NKG2D-high CD8+ T cells sorted from blood. The intended sense of this specimen's cell subset or site label: sorted CD8+ NKG2D-high blood T cells. The receptor set was obtained from a human donor with alopecia areata.

With regard to this clone: At the DNA level, this CDR3 is encoded by other sequences in the same sample as well. The V call is TRBV5-6, the J call TRBJ2-7; D not resolved. CDR1 and CDR2 (germline): SGHDT, YYEEEE. The V gene lost 0 bases and the J gene lost 7 bases, with 5 bases spanning the gap. This CDR3 is 11 amino acids long. CDR3 loop: CASSLAREQYF. The CDR3 DNA reads as TGTGCCAGCAGCTTGGCGAGGGAGCAGTACTTC.

The chain carries TRBV27 and TRBJ2-7, with a weak D call TRBD2 (6 bases). This CDR3 has 14 residues. Germline loops: CDR1 MNHEY, CDR2 SMNVEV (reference sequence). V was clipped by 4 bases and J by 7 bases, with 17 bases between them. In DNA, the CDR3 is TGTGCCAGCAGTTCTACTAGCCCCCCGGGGGAGCAGTACTTC. Translated: CASSSTSPPGEQYF.

This clone turned up a few times. The V call is TRBV5-7, the J call TRBJ2-5; D is possibly TRBD1 or TRBD2 (5 bases each). TRBV5-7 is filed as an ORF, its function uncertain. This CDR3 has 15 residues. Trimming cost V 6 bases and J 6 bases, with 21 bases left between them. The CDR3 region has the DNA TGTGCCAGCATCCAACCGGGACCCGTAATGAAGACCCAGTACTTC. Protein sequence: CASIQPGPVMKTQYF.

This clone was seen a handful of times. The V call is TRBV29-1, the J call TRBJ2-7, with 7 nucleotides matching TRBD2. The CDR3 contains 13 residues. From germline, CDR1 is SQVTM and CDR2 ANQGSEA. The junction had 6 bases not matched to a gene; V was cut back by 6 bases and J by 1 base. CDR3 in amino acids: CSVPREDSYEQYF. DNA for the CDR3: TGCAGCGTGCCTCGGGAGGATTCCTACGAGCAGTACTTC.

Turning to this clone: In the same sample, other DNA sequences code for this CDR3. The CDR3 bases are TGCAGCGTTAGCGGGGGAAGCTCCTACGAGCAGTACTTC. Its translation: CSVSGGSSYEQYF. V gene TRBV29-1 combines with J gene TRBJ2-7; 8 bases fit TRBD2. Trimming at V came to 5 bases and at J to 0 bases, leaving 3 bases not matched to a gene. The CDR3 consists of 13 residues. Per germline, CDR1 SQVTM and CDR2 ANQGSEA.

The chain carries TRBV6-5 and TRBJ2-1, with no clear D. CDR1 is MNHEY, CDR2 SVGAGI, per germline. V shed 4 bases and J shed 3 bases, with 7 bases lying between them. The CDR3 runs 13 residues. The CDR3: CASSLGFYNEQFF. In nucleotides, the CDR3 is TGTGCCAGCAGTTTAGGTTTCTACAATGAGCAGTTCTTC.

This clone was found a few times. The rearrangement joins TRBV29-1 to TRBJ2-5; a possible D gene is TRBD1 (6 bases). Germline V gene lookup returns CDR1 SQVTM and CDR2 ANQGSEA. There are 14 residues in the CDR3. V was pared by 1 base and J by 2 bases, with 11 bases between. Here the CDR3 DNA reads TGCAGCGTTGAAGGTGGGACAATTCAAGAGACCCAGTACTTC. The encoded protein is CSVEGGTIQETQYF.

V usage is TRBV4-1 and J usage is TRBJ2-1; D is ambiguous. The V end was cut by 0 bases, the J end by 5 bases, with 8 bases between. The CDR3 is made up of 14 amino acids. Germline V gene data show CDR1 as MGHRA and CDR2 as YSYEKL. For the CDR3, the DNA is TGCGCCAGCAGCCAAGACCCTATCGACAATGAGCAGTTCTTC. It is translated as CASSQDPIDNEQFF.

The rearrangement joins TRBV30 to TRBJ1-2, with TRBD1 as a possible D gene (6 bases). The CDR3 is 13 amino acids. Germline assignment: CDR1 GTSNPN and CDR2 SVGIG (reference sequence). V was cut by 3 bases and J by 3 bases, with 11 bases left in between. The CDR3 loop reads CAWRPGHHYGYTF. The CDR3 bases are TGTGCCTGGAGACCGGGACACCACTATGGCTACACCTTC.

The rearrangement links TRBV29-1 to TRBJ1-2; no reliable D call. The CDR3 is 13 residues long. The V end was cut by 3 bases, the J end by 8 bases, with 16 bases between. Germline V gene data show CDR1 as SQVTM and CDR2 as ANQGSEA. In DNA form, the CDR3 reads TGCAGCGTTGAGCGCGGGGAAAGTGGCGGCTACACCTTC. Amino acid sequence: CSVERGESGGYTF.

Comments on this clone: At one of its ends the junction is not consistent with the germline gene, which may arise from a read error. The same CDR3 arises from other DNA sequences in this sample as well. CDR3 region: CASSLVGAADYGYTF. In DNA, the CDR3 is TGTGCCAGCAGTTTAGTCGGCGCAGCGGACTATGGCTACACCTTT. The V gene is TRBV27, the J gene TRBJ1-2; D not certain. The CDR3 sequence is 15 residues long. The V gene's germline CDR1 is MNHEY and CDR2 SMNVEV (reference sequence).

This clone has only one observation. This chain uses TRBV28 with TRBJ1-5; D unclear. The V end was cut by 5 bases, the J end by 7 bases, with 18 bases between. The CDR3 is made up of 15 amino acids. CDR1 MDHEN and CDR2 SYDVKM come from the germline V gene. CDR3 nucleotides: TGTGCCAGCAGTCCCTCTCGGGGTAATGGCCAGCCCCAGCATTTT. This gives the protein CASSPSRGNGQPQHF. The complete variable domain, with remaining parts taken from reference TRBV28 and TRBJ1-5, reads DVKVTQSSRYLVKRTGEKVFLECVQDMDHENMFWYRQDPGLGLRLIYFSYDVKMKEKGDIPEGYSVSREKKERFSLILESASTNQTSMYLCASSPSRGNGQPQHFGDGTRLSIL.

The table lists this clone with a few counts. The V call is TRBV28, the J call TRBJ2-7; no clear D. The germline gives CDR1 MDHEN, CDR2 SYDVKM. The CDR3 covers 12 residues. Trimming shortened V by 5 bases and J by 4 bases, and 9 bases separated the two germline ends. The CDR3 loop reads CASSTLLYEQYF. The CDR3 bases are TGTGCCAGCAGTACCCTTCTTTACGAGCAGTACTTC.

In its sample, this clone was seen once. This chain uses TRBV7-8 with TRBJ2-7; D unresolved. Germline CDR1 reads SGHVS; CDR2 reads FQNEAQ. The CDR3 runs to 12 residues. Trimming removed 7 bases at V and 1 base at J, with 8 bases between. CDR3: CASTDRSYEQYF. The CDR3 DNA sequence: TGTGCCAGCACCGATCGTTCCTACGAGCAGTACTTC.

A few counts support this clone. This rearrangement joins TRBV9 to TRBJ2-1; D unresolved. Looked up from germline, CDR1 is SGDLS and CDR2 is YYNGEE. The CDR3 is 16 residues long. Deletions cut 0 bases from V and 4 bases from J, with 14 bases between. In DNA form, the CDR3 reads TGTGCCAGCAGCGTAGGGGGTGCCCTCACTTACAATGAGCAGTTCTTC. It yields the protein CASSVGGALTYNEQFF.

The chain joins TRBV29-1 to TRBJ2-7, with 7 bases matching TRBD1. Per germline, CDR1 SQVTM and CDR2 ANQGSEA. V was clipped by 6 bases and J by 5 bases; unmatched bases: 4. The CDR3 is 11 residues long. The CDR3 here is CSVATGDEQYF. In DNA, the CDR3 is TGCAGCGTCGCTACAGGGGACGAGCAGTACTTC.

V is TRBV29-1 and J is TRBJ2-1; 7 positions agree with TRBD1. CDR3 size: 12 residues. Per germline, CDR1 SQVTM and CDR2 ANQGSEA. J was trimmed by 3 bases and V by 6 bases; bases with no gene match: 2. The CDR3 loop is CSVDRVYNEQFF. CDR3 coding DNA: TGCAGCGTAGACAGGGTCTACAATGAGCAGTTCTTC.

The chain carries TRBV20-1 and TRBJ2-1, with D uncertain. The V end lost 3 bases, the J end lost 8 bases, and 8 bases lay between the germline ends. The CDR3 has 11 residues. Germline CDR1 and CDR2: DFQATT and SNEGSKA (reference sequence). CDR3 sequence: CSARVEYEQFF. In DNA form, the CDR3 reads TGCAGTGCTAGGGTAGAATATGAGCAGTTCTTC.

This sequence joins TRBV4-1 and TRBJ2-5, with a tentative D call TRBD1 (6 bases). Trimming took 5 bases from V and 2 from J, leaving 12 bases between them. This CDR3 has 14 residues. Per the germline V gene, CDR1 is MGHRA and CDR2 is YSYEKL. The CDR3 spells CASSLRQDQETQYF. The CDR3 nucleotides read TGCGCCAGCAGCTTAAGACAGGATCAAGAGACCCAGTACTTC.

This clone was seen a handful of times. The CDR3 reads CSVEEGSGSGLINEQFF. The CDR3 DNA sequence: TGCAGCGTTGAAGAAGGGAGCGGGAGTGGTCTAATCAATGAGCAGTTCTTC. The V call is TRBV29-1, the J call TRBJ2-1; 8 positions match TRBD2. With V trimmed by 0 bases and J by 6 bases, 13 bases remained unmatched. CDR3 length: 17 residues. Germline V gives CDR1 SQVTM, CDR2 ANQGSEA.

This clone has a handful of counts. V gene TRBV2 combines with J gene TRBJ1-5; D gene ambiguous. Per the germline V gene, CDR1 is SNHLY and CDR2 is FYNNEI. V was trimmed by 4 bases and J by 4 bases, leaving 8 bases between them. CDR3 length: 13 amino acids. CDR3 amino acids: CASSVGKNQPQHF. In DNA form, the CDR3 reads TGTGCCAGCAGTGTGGGGAAGAATCAGCCCCAGCATTTT. The whole variable domain, remainder taken from reference TRBV2 and TRBJ1-5, is EPEVTQTPSHQVTQMGQEVILRCVPISNHLYFYWYRQILGQKVEFLVSFYNNEISEKSEIFDDQFSVERPDGSNFTLKIRSTKLEDSAMYFCASSVGKNQPQHFGDGTRLSIL.

V usage is TRBV28 and J usage is TRBJ2-7, with D possibly being TRBD2 (5 bases). The V and J ends lost 5 bases and 3 bases respectively, with 20 bases between them. This CDR3 has 16 amino acids. Germline V gene lookup returns CDR1 MDHEN and CDR2 SYDVKM. The CDR3 DNA sequence: TGTGCCAGCAGTCCCACCCGGGGAATACCTTACTACGAGCAGTACTTC. Residues: CASSPTRGIPYYEQYF.

In this sample, this clone turned up a few times. CDR3 in DNA: TGTGCCAGCAGTTCGAGGCAGGGGAGTTTGGATGAGCAGTTCTTC. This codes for CASSSRQGSLDEQFF. The V call is TRBV28, the J call TRBJ2-1, with D tentatively TRBD1 (6 bases). The ends were cut back, 4 bases at V and 8 bases at J, with 18 bases in the middle. Germline CDR1 MDHEN, CDR2 SYDVKM. The CDR3 spans 15 residues. Using reference TRBV28 and TRBJ2-1 for the parts outside the CDR3, the full variable domain is DVKVTQSSRYLVKRTGEKVFLECVQDMDHENMFWYRQDPGLGLRLIYFSYDVKMKEKGDIPEGYSVSREKKERFSLILESASTNQTSMYLCASSSRQGSLDEQFFGPGTRLTVL.

This rearrangement joins TRBV27 to TRBJ1-5, with D unclear. The CDR3 runs 13 residues. Trimming cost V 4 bases and J 1 base, with 5 bases left between them. The germline gives CDR1 MNHEY, CDR2 SMNVEV (reference sequence). This CDR3 reads CASSYESNQPQHF. CDR3 DNA sequence: TGTGCCAGCAGTTACGAAAGCAATCAGCCCCAGCATTTT.

This clone was counted only a few times. This sequence joins TRBV13 and TRBJ1-1; D not resolved. The CDR3 consists of 13 residues. Germline CDR1 PRHDT, CDR2 FYEKMQ (reference sequence). V lost 8 bases, J lost 2 bases, and 12 bases lay in between. The CDR3 is CASQIGPNTEAFF. The CDR3 DNA follows: TGTGCCAGCCAGATTGGCCCCAACACTGAAGCTTTCTTT.